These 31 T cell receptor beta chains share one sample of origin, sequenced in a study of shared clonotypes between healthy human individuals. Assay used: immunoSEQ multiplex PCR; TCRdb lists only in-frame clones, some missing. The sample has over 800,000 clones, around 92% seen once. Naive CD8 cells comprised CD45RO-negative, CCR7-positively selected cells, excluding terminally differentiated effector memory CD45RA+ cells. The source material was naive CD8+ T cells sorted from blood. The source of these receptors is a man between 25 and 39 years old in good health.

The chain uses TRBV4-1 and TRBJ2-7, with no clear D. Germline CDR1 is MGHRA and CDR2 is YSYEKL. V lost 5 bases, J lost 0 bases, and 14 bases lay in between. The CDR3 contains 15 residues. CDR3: CASSDGFENSYEQYF. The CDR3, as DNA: TGCGCCAGCAGCGACGGTTTCGAAAACTCCTACGAGCAGTACTTC.

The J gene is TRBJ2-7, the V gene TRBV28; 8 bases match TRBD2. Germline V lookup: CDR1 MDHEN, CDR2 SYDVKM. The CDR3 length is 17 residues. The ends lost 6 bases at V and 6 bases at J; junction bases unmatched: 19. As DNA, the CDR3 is TGTGCCAGCAGCCTGACGTTATACCGGGAGGGCCTGAGCGAGCAGTACTTC. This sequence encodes CASSLTLYREGLSEQYF.

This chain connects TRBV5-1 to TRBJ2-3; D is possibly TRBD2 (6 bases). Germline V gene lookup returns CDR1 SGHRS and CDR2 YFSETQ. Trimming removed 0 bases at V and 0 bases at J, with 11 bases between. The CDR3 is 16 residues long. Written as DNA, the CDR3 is TGCGCCAGCAGCTTGGAGATAGCGGCTAGCACAGATACGCAGTATTTT. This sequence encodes CASSLEIAASTDTQYF.

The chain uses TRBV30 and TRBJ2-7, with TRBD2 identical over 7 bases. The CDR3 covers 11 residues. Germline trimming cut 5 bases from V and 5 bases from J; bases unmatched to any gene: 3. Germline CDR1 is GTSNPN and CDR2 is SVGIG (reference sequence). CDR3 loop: CAWLGGNEQYF. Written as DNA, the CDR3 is TGTGCCTGGCTCGGGGGGAACGAGCAGTACTTC.

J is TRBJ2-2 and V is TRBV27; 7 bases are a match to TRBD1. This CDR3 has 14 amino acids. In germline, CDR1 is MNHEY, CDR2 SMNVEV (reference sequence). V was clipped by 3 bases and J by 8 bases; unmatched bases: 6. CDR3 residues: CASSFYRGVGELFF. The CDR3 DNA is TGTGCCAGCAGTTTTTACAGGGGAGTTGGGGAGCTGTTTTTT.

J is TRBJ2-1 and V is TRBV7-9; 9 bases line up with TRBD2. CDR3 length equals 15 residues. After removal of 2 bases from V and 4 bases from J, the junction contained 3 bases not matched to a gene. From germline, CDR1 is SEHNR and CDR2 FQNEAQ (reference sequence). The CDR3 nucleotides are TGTGCCAGCAGCTTAACGGGACTAGCTTACAATGAGCAGTTCTTC. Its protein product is CASSLTGLAYNEQFF.

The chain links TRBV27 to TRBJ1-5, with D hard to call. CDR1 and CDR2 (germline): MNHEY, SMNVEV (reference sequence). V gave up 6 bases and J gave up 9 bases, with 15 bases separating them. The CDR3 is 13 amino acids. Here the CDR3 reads CASSRGFRGPQHF. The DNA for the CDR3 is TGTGCCAGCAGCCGGGGATTCCGTGGGCCCCAGCATTTT.

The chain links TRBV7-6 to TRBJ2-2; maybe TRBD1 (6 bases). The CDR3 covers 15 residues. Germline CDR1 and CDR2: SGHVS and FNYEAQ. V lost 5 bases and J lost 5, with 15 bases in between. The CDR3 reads CASSRTGFSTGELFF. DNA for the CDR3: TGTGCCAGCAGCCGAACAGGGTTCTCAACCGGGGAGCTGTTTTTT. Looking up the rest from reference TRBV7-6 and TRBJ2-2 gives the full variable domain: GAGVSQSPRYKVTKRGQDVALRCDPISGHVSLYWYRQALGQGPEFLTYFNYEAQQDKSGLPNDRFSAERPEGSISTLTIQRTEQRDSAMYRCASSRTGFSTGELFFGEGSRLTVL.

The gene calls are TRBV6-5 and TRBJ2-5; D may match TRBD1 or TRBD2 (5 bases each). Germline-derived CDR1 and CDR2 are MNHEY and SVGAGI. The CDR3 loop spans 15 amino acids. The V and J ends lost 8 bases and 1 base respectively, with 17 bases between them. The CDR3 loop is CASGDFGGFQETQYF. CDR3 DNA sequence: TGTGCCAGCGGAGATTTTGGGGGTTTCCAAGAGACCCAGTACTTC.

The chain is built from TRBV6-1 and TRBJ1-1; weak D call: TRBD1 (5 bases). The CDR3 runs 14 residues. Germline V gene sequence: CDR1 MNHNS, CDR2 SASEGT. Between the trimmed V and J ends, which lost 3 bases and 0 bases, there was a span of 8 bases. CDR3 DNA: TGTGCCAGCAGTGATCGGGACGTGAACACTGAAGCTTTCTTT. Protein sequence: CASSDRDVNTEAFF.

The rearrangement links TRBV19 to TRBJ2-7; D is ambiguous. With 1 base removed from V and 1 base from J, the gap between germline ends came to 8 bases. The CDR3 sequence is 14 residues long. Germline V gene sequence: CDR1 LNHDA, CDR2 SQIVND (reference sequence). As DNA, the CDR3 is TGTGCCAGTAGTATAGGGCAGCTATCCTACGAGCAGTACTTC. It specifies CASSIGQLSYEQYF.

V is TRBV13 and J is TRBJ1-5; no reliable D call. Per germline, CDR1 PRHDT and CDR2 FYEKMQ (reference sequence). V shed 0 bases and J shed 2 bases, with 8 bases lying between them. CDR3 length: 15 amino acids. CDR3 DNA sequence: TGTGCCAGCAGCTTAGGAGGATGGGGCAATCAGCCCCAGCATTTT. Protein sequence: CASSLGGWGNQPQHF. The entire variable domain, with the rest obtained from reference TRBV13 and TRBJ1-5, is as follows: AAGVIQSPRHLIKEKRETATLKCYPIPRHDTVYWYQQGPGQDPQFLISFYEKMQSDKGSIPDRFSAQQFSDYHSELNMSSLELGDSALYFCASSLGGWGNQPQHFGDGTRLSIL.

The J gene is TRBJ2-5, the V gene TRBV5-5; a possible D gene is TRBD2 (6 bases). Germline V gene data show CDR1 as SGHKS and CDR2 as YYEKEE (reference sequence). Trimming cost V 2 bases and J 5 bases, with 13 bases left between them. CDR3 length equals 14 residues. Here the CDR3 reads CASSFRVAGETQYF. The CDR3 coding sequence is TGTGCCAGCAGCTTTAGGGTGGCGGGGGAGACCCAGTACTTC.

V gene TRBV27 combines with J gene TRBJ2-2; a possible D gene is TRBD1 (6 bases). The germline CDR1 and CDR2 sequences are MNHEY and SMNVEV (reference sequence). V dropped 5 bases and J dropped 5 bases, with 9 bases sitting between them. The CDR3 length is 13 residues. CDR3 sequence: CASSLQGTGELFF. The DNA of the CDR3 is TGTGCCAGCAGTCTTCAGGGGACCGGGGAGCTGTTTTTT.

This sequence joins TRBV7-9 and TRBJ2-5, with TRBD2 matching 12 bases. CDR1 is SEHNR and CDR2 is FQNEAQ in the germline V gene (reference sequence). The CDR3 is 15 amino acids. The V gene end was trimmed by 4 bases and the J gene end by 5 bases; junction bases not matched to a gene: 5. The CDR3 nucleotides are TGTGCCAGCAGCTGGACTAGCGGGACGGGTGAGACCCAGTACTTC. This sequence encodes CASSWTSGTGETQYF.

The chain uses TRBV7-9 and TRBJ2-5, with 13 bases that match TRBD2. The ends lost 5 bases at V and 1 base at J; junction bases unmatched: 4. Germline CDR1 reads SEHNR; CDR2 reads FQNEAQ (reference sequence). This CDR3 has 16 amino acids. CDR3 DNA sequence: TGTGCCAGCAGCCGACTAGCGGGAGGCCTCCAAGAGACCCAGTACTTC. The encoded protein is CASSRLAGGLQETQYF.

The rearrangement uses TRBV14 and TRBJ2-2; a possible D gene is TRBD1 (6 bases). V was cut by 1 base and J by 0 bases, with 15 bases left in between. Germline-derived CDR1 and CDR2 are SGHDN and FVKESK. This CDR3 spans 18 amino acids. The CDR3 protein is CASSQGFRTVSNTGELFF. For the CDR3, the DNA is TGTGCCAGCAGCCAAGGTTTCAGGACAGTTTCGAACACCGGGGAGCTGTTTTTT.

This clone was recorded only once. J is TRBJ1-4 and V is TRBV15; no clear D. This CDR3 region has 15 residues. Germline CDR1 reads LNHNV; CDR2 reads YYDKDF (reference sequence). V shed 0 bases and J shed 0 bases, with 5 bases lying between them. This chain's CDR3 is CATSRDLSTNEKLFF. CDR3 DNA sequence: TGTGCCACCAGCAGAGATCTATCAACTAATGAAAAACTGTTTTTT.

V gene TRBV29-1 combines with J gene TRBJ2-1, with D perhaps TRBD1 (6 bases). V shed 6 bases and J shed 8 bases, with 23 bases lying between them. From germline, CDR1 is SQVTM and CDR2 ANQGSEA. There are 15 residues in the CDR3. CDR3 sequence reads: CSVDTGLQLRDEQFF. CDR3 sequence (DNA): TGCAGCGTGGATACAGGGTTGCAGTTAAGGGATGAGCAGTTCTTC.

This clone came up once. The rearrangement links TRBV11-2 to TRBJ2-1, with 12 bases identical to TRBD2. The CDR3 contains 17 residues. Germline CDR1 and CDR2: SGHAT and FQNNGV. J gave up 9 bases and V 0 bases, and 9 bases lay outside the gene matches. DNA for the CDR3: TGTGCCAGCAGCTTAGACTTAAGACTAGCGGGAGTACCTGAGCAGTTCTTC. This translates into CASSLDLRLAGVPEQFF.

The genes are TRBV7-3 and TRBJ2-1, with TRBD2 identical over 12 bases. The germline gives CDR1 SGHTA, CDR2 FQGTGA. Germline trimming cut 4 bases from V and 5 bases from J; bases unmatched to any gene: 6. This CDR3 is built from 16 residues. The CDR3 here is CASSSTSGSSNNEQFF. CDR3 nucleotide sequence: TGTGCCAGCAGCTCGACTAGCGGGAGTTCCAACAATGAGCAGTTCTTC.

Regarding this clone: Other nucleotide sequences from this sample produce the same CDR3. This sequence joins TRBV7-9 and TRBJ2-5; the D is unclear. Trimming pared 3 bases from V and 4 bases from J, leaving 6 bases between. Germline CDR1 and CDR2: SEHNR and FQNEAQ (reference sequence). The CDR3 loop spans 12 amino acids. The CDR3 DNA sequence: TGTGCCAGCAGCTTTTCGCCAGAGACCCAGTACTTC. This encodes CASSFSPETQYF.

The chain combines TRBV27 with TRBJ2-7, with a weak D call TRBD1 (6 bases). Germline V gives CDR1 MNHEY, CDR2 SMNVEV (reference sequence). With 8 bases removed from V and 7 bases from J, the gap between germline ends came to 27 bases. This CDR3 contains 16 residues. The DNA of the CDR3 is TGTGCCAGCTCAATGCTAACAGGGTCGTCGGTGGGTGAGCAGTACTTC. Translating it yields CASSMLTGSSVGEQYF.

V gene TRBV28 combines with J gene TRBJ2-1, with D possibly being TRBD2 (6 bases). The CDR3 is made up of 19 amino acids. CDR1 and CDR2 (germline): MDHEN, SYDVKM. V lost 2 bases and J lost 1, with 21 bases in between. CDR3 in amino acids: CASSLGGGTPGHSYNEQFF. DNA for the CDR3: TGTGCCAGCAGTTTAGGTGGCGGGACCCCCGGCCATTCCTACAATGAGCAGTTCTTC.

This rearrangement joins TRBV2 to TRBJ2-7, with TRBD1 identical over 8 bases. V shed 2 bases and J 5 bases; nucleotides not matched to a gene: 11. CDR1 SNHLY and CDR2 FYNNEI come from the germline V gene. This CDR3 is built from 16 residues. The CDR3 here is CASSEPKTQGVHEQYF. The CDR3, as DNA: TGTGCCAGCAGTGAACCAAAAACACAGGGGGTCCACGAGCAGTACTTC. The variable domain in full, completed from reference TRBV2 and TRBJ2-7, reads EPEVTQTPSHQVTQMGQEVILRCVPISNHLYFYWYRQILGQKVEFLVSFYNNEISEKSEIFDDQFSVERPDGSNFTLKIRSTKLEDSAMYFCASSEPKTQGVHEQYFGPGTRLTVT.

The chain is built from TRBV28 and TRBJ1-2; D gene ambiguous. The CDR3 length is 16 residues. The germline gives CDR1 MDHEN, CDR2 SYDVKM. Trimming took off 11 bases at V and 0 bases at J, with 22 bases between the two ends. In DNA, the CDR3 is TGTGCCTCAATGATACAACGGAGTATTGCTAACTATGGCTACACCTTC. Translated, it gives CASMIQRSIANYGYTF.

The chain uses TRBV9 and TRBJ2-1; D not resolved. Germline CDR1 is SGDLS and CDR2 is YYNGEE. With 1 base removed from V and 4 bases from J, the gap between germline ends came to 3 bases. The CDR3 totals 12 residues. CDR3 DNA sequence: TGTGCCAGCAGCGTAAGGTACAATGAGCAGTTCTTC. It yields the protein CASSVRYNEQFF.

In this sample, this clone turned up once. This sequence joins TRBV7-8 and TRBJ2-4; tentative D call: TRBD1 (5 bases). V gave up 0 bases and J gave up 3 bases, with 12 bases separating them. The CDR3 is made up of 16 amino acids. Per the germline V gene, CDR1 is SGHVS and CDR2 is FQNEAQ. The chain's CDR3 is CASSLARQLNKNIQYF. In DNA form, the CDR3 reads TGTGCCAGCAGCTTAGCGAGACAGCTTAACAAAAACATTCAGTACTTC.

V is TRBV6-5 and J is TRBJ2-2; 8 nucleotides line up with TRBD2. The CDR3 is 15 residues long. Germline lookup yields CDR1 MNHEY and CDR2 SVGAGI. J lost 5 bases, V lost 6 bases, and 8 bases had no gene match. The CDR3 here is CASSPAGAETGELFF. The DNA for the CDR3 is TGTGCCAGCAGCCCAGCGGGAGCGGAGACCGGGGAGCTGTTTTTT.

CDR3 nucleotides: TGCAGCGTCCTCAAACGGAACACCGGGGAGCTGTTTTTT. Translation gives CSVLKRNTGELFF. The J gene is TRBJ2-2, the V gene TRBV29-1; D not resolved. Trimming left V 6 bases short and J 1 base short, with 9 bases between. The CDR3 length is 13 residues. CDR1 and CDR2 (germline): SQVTM, ANQGSEA.

The CDR3 protein is CASSDRESGPGELFF. Here the CDR3 DNA reads TGTGCCAGCAGCGACCGGGAGTCGGGACCCGGGGAGCTGTTTTTT. This chain joins TRBV7-9 and TRBJ2-2, with D possibly TRBD2 on 6 matching bases. Per the germline V gene, CDR1 is SEHNR and CDR2 is FQNEAQ (reference sequence). Trimming shortened V by 5 bases and J by 6 bases, and 16 bases separated the two germline ends. The CDR3 covers 15 residues.